This T cell receptor beta chain was recovered during a study of CD8 T cells in ankylosing spondylitis. General observations from the study: Clones linked with disease were CD8+ and fairly uncommon in the peripheral blood. In the blood and synovial fluid of reactive arthritis, some motif variants had been previously reported.

Trimming stripped 2 bases from V and 10 bases from J, with 12 bases between. This CDR3 contains 13 residues. Germline CDR1 reads MGHDK; CDR2 reads SYGVNS. About this clonotype itself: Antigen unknown.

5'-RACE, quantitative and with molecular barcodes, yielded the TCR beta libraries. TCRdb passed the 5' RACE reads through MiXCR, listing each CDR3 protein once. Of 290,000 or so distinct CDR3 sequences listed, less than 25% are singletons. Sequencing was carried out using blood, either unsorted or a sorted T cell fraction (not recorded which). This receptor was taken from a female donor with ankylosing spondylitis or in good health (not recorded which). The genes are TRBV25-1 and TRBJ2-1; D remains ambiguous. CDR3 in DNA: TGTGCCAGCAGTGAACCCGGTGCAATCGAGCAGTTCTTC. This gives the protein CASSEPGAIEQFF.